This T cell receptor beta chain is from a study of response to subunit inactivated influenza vaccine. Overall study findings and caveats: Authors suggested seasonal influenza vaccinations each recruit few new T cells.

This clonotype was detected only a few times. The antigen remains undetermined. The CDR3 loop spans 16 amino acids. Trimming at V came to 6 bases and at J to 3 bases, leaving 10 bases not matched to a gene. CDR1 and CDR2 from the germline V gene are DFQATT and SNEGSKA (reference sequence). Using its own MiXCR run on the RT-PCR reads, TCRdb lists one record per CDR3 protein. Among 450,000 to 550,000 distinct CDR3 sequences listed, over 25% were seen once. V and J are TRBV20-1 and TRBJ2-7, with 14 bases fitting TRBD2. This sample comprised CD4+ T cells sorted from PBMCs, obtained 4 to 6 days after vaccination. The sequence derives from a man aged 45-65 years who received an inactivated influenza vaccine. The CDR3 nucleotides read TGCAGTGCCTACGGACTAGCGGGAGGTTTATTCTACGAGCAGTACTTC. It translates to CSAYGLAGGLFYEQYF.